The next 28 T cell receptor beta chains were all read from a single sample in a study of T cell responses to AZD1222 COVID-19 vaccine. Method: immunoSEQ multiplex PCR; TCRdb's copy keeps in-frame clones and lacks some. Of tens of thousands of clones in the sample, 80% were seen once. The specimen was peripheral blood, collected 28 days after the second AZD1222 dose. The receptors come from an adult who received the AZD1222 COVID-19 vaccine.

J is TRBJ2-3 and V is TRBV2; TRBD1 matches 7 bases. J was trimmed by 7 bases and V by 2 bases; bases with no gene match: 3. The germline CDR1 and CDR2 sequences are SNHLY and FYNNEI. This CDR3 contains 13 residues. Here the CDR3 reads CASSETTGYTQYF. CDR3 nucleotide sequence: TGTGCCAGCAGTGAAACGACAGGGTATACGCAGTATTTT.

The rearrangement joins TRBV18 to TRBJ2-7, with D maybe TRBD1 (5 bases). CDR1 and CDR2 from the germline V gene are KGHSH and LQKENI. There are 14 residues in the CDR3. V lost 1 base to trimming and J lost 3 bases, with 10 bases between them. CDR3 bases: TGTGCCAGCTCACCACAAAGGGGCGGCTACGAGCAGTACTTC. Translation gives CASSPQRGGYEQYF.

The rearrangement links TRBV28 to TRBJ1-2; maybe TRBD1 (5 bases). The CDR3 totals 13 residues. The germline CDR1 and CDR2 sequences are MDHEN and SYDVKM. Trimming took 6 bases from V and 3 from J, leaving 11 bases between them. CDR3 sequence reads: CASRRMGDYGYTF. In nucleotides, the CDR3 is TGTGCCAGCAGACGAATGGGGGACTATGGCTACACCTTC.

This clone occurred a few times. CDR3: CASSLQGTGELFF. The CDR3 nucleotides are TGTGCCAGCAGCCTGCAGGGTACCGGGGAGCTGTTTTTT. The genes are TRBV3-1 (or the pseudogene TRBV3-2) and TRBJ2-2, with a weak D call TRBD1 (5 bases). Germline V gene data show CDR1 as LGHDT and CDR2 as YNNKEL (reference sequence). This CDR3 region has 13 residues. Trimming took 4 bases from V and 5 from J, leaving 8 bases between them.

The CDR3 DNA reads as TGTGCCAGCAGCCGAGACAGGGGAGGAGGCAATCAGCCCCAGCATTTT. Amino acids: CASSRDRGGGNQPQHF. This sequence joins TRBV5-6 and TRBJ1-5, with TRBD1 matching over 8 bases. The CDR3 length is 16 residues. CDR1 SGHDT and CDR2 YYEEEE come from the germline V gene. J was trimmed by 2 bases and V by 4 bases; bases with no gene match: 8.

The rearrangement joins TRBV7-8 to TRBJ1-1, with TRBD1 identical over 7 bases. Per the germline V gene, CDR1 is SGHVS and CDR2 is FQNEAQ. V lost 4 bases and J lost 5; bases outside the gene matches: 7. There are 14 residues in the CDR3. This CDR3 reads CASSSRGRGTEAFF. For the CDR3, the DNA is TGTGCCAGCAGCTCAAGGGGGCGCGGGACTGAAGCTTTCTTT.

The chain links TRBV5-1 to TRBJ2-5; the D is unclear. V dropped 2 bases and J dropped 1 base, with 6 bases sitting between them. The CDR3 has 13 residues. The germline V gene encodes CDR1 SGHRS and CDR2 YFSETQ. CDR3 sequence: CASSFAGQETQYF. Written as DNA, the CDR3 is TGCGCCAGCAGCTTCGCAGGCCAAGAGACCCAGTACTTC.

The CDR3 DNA follows: TGCGCCAGCAGCCAAGATGGTTTCAGGGTCTTTGATACTAATGAAAAACTGTTTTTT. Protein: CASSQDGFRVFDTNEKLFF. The rearrangement joins TRBV4-1 to TRBJ1-4; D perhaps matches TRBD1 (5 bases). The CDR3 covers 19 residues. V lost 0 bases to trimming and J lost 2 bases, with 19 bases between them. In germline, CDR1 is MGHRA, CDR2 YSYEKL.

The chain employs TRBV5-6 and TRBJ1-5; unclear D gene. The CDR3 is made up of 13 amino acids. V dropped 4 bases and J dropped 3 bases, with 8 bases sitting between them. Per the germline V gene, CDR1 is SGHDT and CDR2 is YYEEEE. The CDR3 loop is CASSPGFNQPQHF. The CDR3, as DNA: TGTGCCAGCAGCCCGGGGTTCAATCAGCCCCAGCATTTT.

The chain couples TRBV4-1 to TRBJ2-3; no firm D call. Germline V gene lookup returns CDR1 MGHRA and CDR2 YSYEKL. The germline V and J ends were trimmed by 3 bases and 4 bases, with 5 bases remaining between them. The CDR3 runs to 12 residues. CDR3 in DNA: TGCGCCAGCAGCCATGGGTCAGATACGCAGTATTTT. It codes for CASSHGSDTQYF.

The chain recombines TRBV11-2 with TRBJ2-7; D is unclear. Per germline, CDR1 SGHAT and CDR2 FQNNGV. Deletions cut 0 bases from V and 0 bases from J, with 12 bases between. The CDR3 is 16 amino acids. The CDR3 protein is CASSLDQAIPSYEQYF. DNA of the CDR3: TGTGCCAGCAGCTTAGATCAGGCCATCCCCTCCTACGAGCAGTACTTC.

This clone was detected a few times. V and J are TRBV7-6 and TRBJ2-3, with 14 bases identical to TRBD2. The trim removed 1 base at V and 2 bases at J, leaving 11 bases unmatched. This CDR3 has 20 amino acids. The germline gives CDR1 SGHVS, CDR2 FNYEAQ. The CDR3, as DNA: TGTGCCAGCAGCTTAGGACCACCCTCGGGACTAGCGGGGGTCACAGATACGCAGTATTTT. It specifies CASSLGPPSGLAGVTDTQYF.

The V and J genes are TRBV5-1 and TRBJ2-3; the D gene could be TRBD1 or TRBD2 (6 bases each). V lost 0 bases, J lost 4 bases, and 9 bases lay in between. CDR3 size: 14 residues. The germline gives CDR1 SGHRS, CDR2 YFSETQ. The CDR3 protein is CASSLGGAADTQYF. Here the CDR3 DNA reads TGCGCCAGCAGCTTGGGGGGGGCGGCAGATACGCAGTATTTT. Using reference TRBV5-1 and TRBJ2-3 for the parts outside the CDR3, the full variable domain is KAGVTQTPRYLIKTRGQQVTLSCSPISGHRSVSWYQQTPGQGLQFLFEYFSETQRNKGNFPGRFSGRQFSNSRSEMNVSTLELGDSALYLCASSLGGAADTQYFGPGTRLTVL.

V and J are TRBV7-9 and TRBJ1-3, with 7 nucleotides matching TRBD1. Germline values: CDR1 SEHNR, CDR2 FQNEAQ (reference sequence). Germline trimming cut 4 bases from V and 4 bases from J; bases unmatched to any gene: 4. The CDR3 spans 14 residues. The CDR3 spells CASSSEGAGNTIYF. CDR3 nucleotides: TGTGCCAGCAGCTCGGAGGGGGCGGGAAACACCATATATTTT. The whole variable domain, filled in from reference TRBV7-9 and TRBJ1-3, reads DTGVSQNPRHKITKRGQNVTFRCDPISEHNRLYWYRQTLGQGPEFLTYFQNEAQLEKSRLLSDRFSAERPKGSFSTLEIQRTEQGDSAMYLCASSSEGAGNTIYFGEGSWLTVV.

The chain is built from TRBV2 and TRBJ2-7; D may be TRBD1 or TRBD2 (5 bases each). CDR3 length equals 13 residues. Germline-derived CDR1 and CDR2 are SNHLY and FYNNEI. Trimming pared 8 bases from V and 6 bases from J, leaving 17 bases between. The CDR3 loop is CASRQLEGLEQYF. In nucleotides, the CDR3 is TGTGCCAGCCGCCAGTTAGAGGGGCTCGAGCAGTACTTC.

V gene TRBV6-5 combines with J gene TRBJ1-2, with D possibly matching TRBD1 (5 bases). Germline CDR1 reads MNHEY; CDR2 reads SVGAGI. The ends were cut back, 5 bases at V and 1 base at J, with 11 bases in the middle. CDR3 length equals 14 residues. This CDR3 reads CASSRATDNYGYTF. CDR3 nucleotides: TGTGCCAGCAGTCGAGCGACAGATAACTATGGCTACACCTTC.

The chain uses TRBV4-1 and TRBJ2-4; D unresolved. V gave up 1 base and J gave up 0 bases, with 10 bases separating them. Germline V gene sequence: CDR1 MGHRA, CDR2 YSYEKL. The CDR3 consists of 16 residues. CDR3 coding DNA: TGCGCCAGCAGCCAAGTCCCGATACTAGCCAAAAACATTCAGTACTTC. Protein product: CASSQVPILAKNIQYF.

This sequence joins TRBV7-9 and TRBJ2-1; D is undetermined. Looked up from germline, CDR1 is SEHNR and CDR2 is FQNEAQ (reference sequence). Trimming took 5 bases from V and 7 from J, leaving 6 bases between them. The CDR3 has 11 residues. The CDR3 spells CASSQNNEQFF. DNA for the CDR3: TGTGCCAGCAGCCAGAATAATGAGCAGTTCTTC.

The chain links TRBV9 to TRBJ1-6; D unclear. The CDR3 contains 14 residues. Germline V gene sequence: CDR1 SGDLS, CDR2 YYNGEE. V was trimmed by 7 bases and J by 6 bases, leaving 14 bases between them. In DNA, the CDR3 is TGTGCCAGCGCTAGGACCGTCGTTAATTCACCCCTCCACTTT. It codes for CASARTVVNSPLHF.

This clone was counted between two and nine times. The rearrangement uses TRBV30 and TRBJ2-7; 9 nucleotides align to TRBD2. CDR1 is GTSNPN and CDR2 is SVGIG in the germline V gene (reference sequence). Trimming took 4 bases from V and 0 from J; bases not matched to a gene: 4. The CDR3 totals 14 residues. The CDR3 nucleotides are TGTGCCTGGACTAGCGGGGTTTCCTCCTACGAGCAGTACTTC. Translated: CAWTSGVSSYEQYF.

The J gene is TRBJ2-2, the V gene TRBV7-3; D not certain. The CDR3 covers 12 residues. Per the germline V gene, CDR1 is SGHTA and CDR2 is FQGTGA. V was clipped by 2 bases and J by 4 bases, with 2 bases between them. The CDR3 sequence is CASSLSTGELFF. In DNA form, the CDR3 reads TGTGCCAGCAGCTTATCCACCGGGGAGCTGTTTTTT. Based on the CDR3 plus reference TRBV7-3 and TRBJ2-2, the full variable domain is GAGVSQTPSNKVTEKGKYVELRCDPISGHTALYWYRQSLGQGPEFLIYFQGTGAADDSGLPNDRFFAVRPEGSVSTLKIQRTERGDSAVYLCASSLSTGELFFGEGSRLTVL.

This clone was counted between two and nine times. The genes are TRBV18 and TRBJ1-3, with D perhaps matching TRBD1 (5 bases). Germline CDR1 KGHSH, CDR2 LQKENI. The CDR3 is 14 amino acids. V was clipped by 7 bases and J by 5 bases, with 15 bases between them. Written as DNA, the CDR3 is TGTGCCAGCTTGGACAAACCGGACCGAAACACCATATATTTT. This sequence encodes CASLDKPDRNTIYF.

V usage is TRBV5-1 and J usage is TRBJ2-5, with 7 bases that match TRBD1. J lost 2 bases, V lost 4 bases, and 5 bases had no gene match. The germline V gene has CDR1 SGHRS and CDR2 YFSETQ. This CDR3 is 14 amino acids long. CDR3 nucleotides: TGCGCCAGCAGCAGGGGACAGCCACAAGAGACCCAGTACTTC. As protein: CASSRGQPQETQYF.

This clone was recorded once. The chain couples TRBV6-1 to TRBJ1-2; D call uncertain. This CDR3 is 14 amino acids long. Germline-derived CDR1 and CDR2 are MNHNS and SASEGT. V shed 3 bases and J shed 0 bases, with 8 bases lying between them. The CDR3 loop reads CASSDRNPNYGYTF. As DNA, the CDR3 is TGTGCCAGCAGTGACAGGAATCCTAACTATGGCTACACCTTC.

The CDR3 nucleotides are TGTGCCAGCAGTGATCAGGGGAGGGTCCAGGAAAAACTGTTTTTT. Translated: CASSDQGRVQEKLFF. This rearrangement joins TRBV6-1 to TRBJ1-4; maybe TRBD1 (6 bases). There are 15 residues in the CDR3. Germline CDR1 reads MNHNS; CDR2 reads SASEGT. V lost 3 bases and J lost 8, with 16 bases in between.

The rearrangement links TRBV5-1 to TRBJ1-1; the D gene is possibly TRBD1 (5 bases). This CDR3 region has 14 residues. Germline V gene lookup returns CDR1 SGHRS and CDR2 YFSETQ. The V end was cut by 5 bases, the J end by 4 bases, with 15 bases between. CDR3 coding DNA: TGCGCCAGCAGGGAGGGGCCTCGGTCCACTGAAGCTTTCTTT. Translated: CASREGPRSTEAFF.

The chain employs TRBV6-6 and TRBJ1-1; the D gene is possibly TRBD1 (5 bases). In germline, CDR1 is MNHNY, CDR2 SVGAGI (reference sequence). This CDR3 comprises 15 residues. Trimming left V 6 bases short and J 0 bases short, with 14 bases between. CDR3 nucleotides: TGTGCCAGCAGCTCAATAGGACACCTGAACACTGAAGCTTTCTTT. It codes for CASSSIGHLNTEAFF.

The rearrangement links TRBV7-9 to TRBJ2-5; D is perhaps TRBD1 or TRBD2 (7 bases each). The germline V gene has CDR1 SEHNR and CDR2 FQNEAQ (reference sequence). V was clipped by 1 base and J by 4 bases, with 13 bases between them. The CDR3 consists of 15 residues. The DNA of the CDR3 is TGTGCCAGCAGCTTAGGACAGGGAGGGAGAGAGACCCAGTACTTC. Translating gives CASSLGQGGRETQYF.